What follows are 21 T cell receptor beta chains derived from one specimen sequenced in a study of blood T cell repertoires in COVID-19. The method was immunoSEQ multiplex PCR; TCRdb's version includes in-frame clones alone and lacks a portion of them. This sample has around 60,000 clones, with approximately 75% found just once. Sample: peripheral blood. The receptors here all came from a man older than 75 with acute or convalescent COVID-19.

V usage is TRBV5-1 and J usage is TRBJ1-2; 9 bases agree with TRBD1. V was pared by 0 bases and J by 7 bases, with 7 bases of the junction left unmatched. The length of the CDR3 is 15 residues. The germline V gene has CDR1 SGHRS and CDR2 YFSETQ. The CDR3 is CASSLGQGVRLGYTF. The CDR3 DNA is TGCGCCAGCAGCTTGGGACAGGGGGTCCGGCTTGGCTACACCTTC.

The chain links TRBV27 to TRBJ2-6; weak D call: TRBD1 (6 bases). CDR1 and CDR2 from the germline V gene are MNHEY and SMNVEV (reference sequence). CDR3 size: 14 residues. V was clipped by 7 bases and J by 2 bases, with 9 bases between them. CDR3 DNA: TGTGCCAGCACACGACAGGCTGGGGCCAACGTCCTGACTTTC. Protein sequence: CASTRQAGANVLTF.

V gene TRBV5-1 combines with J gene TRBJ2-1; D perhaps matches TRBD2 (6 bases). Trimming pared 0 bases from V and 9 bases from J, leaving 10 bases between. The CDR3 is 13 amino acids. Germline CDR1 and CDR2: SGHRS and YFSETQ. Written as DNA, the CDR3 is TGCGCCAGCAGCTTGGTAACGGGAGCTGAGCAGTTCTTC. Amino acids: CASSLVTGAEQFF.

This chain uses TRBV10-1 with TRBJ2-5, with TRBD2 as a possible D gene (5 bases). CDR3 length equals 13 residues. V was pared by 2 bases and J by 14 bases, with 18 bases between. Per germline, CDR1 WNHNN and CDR2 SYGVQD (reference sequence). Written as DNA, the CDR3 is TGCGCCAGCAGTGAGGGACTGCCTGGGAAGACCTACTTC. This gives the protein CASSEGLPGKTYF.

CDR3 loop: CASSWAISGNTIYF. The DNA for the CDR3 is TGTGCCAGCAGTTGGGCAATCTCTGGAAACACCATATATTTT. The genes are TRBV2 and TRBJ1-3; D not resolved. The CDR3 spans 14 residues. The V end was cut by 5 bases, the J end by 0 bases, with 8 bases between. Germline CDR1 reads SNHLY; CDR2 reads FYNNEI.

This chain connects TRBV29-1 to TRBJ2-3; 9 bases align to TRBD1. The CDR3 extends over 15 amino acids. Germline V gene sequence: CDR1 SQVTM, CDR2 ANQGSEA. J gave up 7 bases and V 5 bases, and 13 bases lay outside the gene matches. DNA of the CDR3: TGCAGCGTTAACCCGAACAGGGGGCGTACAAATACGCAGTATTTT. Translation gives CSVNPNRGRTNTQYF.

The chain joins TRBV27 to TRBJ2-3; no definite D call. The CDR3 sequence is 17 residues long. Germline values: CDR1 MNHEY, CDR2 SMNVEV (reference sequence). Trimming shortened V by 3 bases and J by 0 bases, and 16 bases separated the two germline ends. In nucleotides, the CDR3 is TGTGCCAGCAGTTTCCAAACCGCGGCAGCTAGCACAGATACGCAGTATTTT. Its protein is CASSFQTAAASTDTQYF.

This clone has a single count. The chain carries TRBV3-1 (or the pseudogene TRBV3-2) and TRBJ1-2; 9 bases fit TRBD1. From germline, CDR1 is LGHDT and CDR2 YNNKEL (reference sequence). The CDR3 contains 14 residues. V shed 3 bases, J shed 6 bases, and the junction held 5 bases outside the gene matches. The CDR3 here is CASSHRRTGDGYTF. CDR3 nucleotides: TGTGCCAGCAGCCATCGGAGGACAGGGGATGGCTACACCTTC.

The chain couples TRBV6-5 to TRBJ2-2, with 8 positions matching TRBD1. CDR1 MNHEY and CDR2 SVGAGI come from the germline V gene. J was trimmed by 7 bases and V by 7 bases; bases with no gene match: 8. The CDR3 loop spans 14 amino acids. The CDR3 DNA is TGTGCCAGCAACAACAGGGGGAAAGGCGGGGAGCTGTTTTTT. Protein sequence: CASNNRGKGGELFF.

The rearrangement uses TRBV3-1 (or the pseudogene TRBV3-2) and TRBJ1-1; a possible D gene is TRBD1 (5 bases). The CDR3 sequence is 15 residues long. The V end lost 4 bases, the J end lost 3 bases, and 15 bases lay between the germline ends. Germline lookup yields CDR1 LGHDT and CDR2 YNNKEL (reference sequence). The CDR3 loop reads CASSLRGAGHTEAFF. The CDR3 nucleotides read TGTGCCAGCAGCCTGAGGGGCGCGGGGCACACTGAAGCTTTCTTT.

This clone was observed a handful of times. V and J are TRBV5-5 and TRBJ2-2; the match to TRBD2 covers 8 bases. This CDR3 has 16 amino acids. V lost 0 bases to trimming and J lost 3 bases; unmatched junction nucleotides: 4. CDR1 is SGHKS, CDR2 YYEKEE, per germline (reference sequence). The CDR3 region is CASSLGAGAHTGELFF. The CDR3 nucleotides are TGTGCCAGCAGCTTGGGAGCGGGGGCGCACACCGGGGAGCTGTTTTTT.

This clone was seen a few times. The chain has TRBV6-1 and TRBJ1-2; TRBD1 matches 7 bases. The CDR3 sequence is 16 residues long. The J segment lost 4 bases and the V segment lost 4 bases, leaving 12 bases of the junction unmatched. Germline assignment: CDR1 MNHNS and CDR2 SASEGT. The CDR3 DNA reads as TGTGCCAGCAGTGTGAGAGACAGGGATCCCATCTATGGCTACACCTTC. It codes for CASSVRDRDPIYGYTF.

This chain links TRBV28 with TRBJ1-4; 9 nucleotides line up with TRBD1. This CDR3 is 16 amino acids long. J gave up 4 bases and V 4 bases, and 7 bases lay outside the gene matches. Germline CDR1 MDHEN, CDR2 SYDVKM. The CDR3 bases are TGTGCCAGCAGTTCCGGGGGGACAGGGTTTAATGAAAAACTGTTTTTT. Its translation: CASSSGGTGFNEKLFF. Looking up the rest from reference TRBV28 and TRBJ1-4 gives the full variable domain: DVKVTQSSRYLVKRTGEKVFLECVQDMDHENMFWYRQDPGLGLRLIYFSYDVKMKEKGDIPEGYSVSREKKERFSLILESASTNQTSMYLCASSSGGTGFNEKLFFGSGTQLSVL.

The chain combines TRBV5-1 with TRBJ2-2; 12 nucleotides match TRBD2. The length of the CDR3 is 16 residues. J was trimmed by 9 bases and V by 4 bases; bases with no gene match: 10. Germline CDR1 is SGHRS and CDR2 is YFSETQ. The CDR3 sequence is CASSPSPSGGAWELFF. CDR3 bases: TGCGCCAGCAGCCCGTCACCTAGCGGGGGGGCGTGGGAGCTGTTTTTT.

The chain has TRBV2 and TRBJ1-6; possible D gene TRBD1, 5 bases. The V end lost 4 bases, the J end lost 6 bases, and 10 bases lay between the germline ends. Per germline, CDR1 SNHLY and CDR2 FYNNEI. This CDR3 is built from 14 residues. DNA of the CDR3: TGTGCCAGCAGTGCAGGGCTGGGTAATTCACCCCTCCACTTT. The encoded protein is CASSAGLGNSPLHF.

The chain is built from TRBV2 and TRBJ2-5, with 8 bases identical to TRBD2. The trim removed 7 bases at V and 3 bases at J, leaving 4 bases unmatched. Germline assignment: CDR1 SNHLY and CDR2 FYNNEI. The CDR3 covers 13 residues. CDR3 sequence (DNA): TGTGCCAGCAAAAAAGCGGGGGAAGAGACCCAGTACTTC. Its translation is CASKKAGEETQYF.

The chain joins TRBV7-9 to TRBJ2-6; D uncertain. V was shortened by 1 base and J by 0 bases, with 10 bases between the two germline ends. The CDR3 spans 17 residues. The germline V gene has CDR1 SEHNR and CDR2 FQNEAQ (reference sequence). The CDR3 DNA reads TGTGCCAGCAGCTTAGACTCCCTAAGCTCTGGGGCCAACGTCCTGACTTTC. Encoded protein: CASSLDSLSSGANVLTF.

This rearrangement joins TRBV27 to TRBJ1-5; D might be TRBD1 (5 bases). CDR1 is MNHEY and CDR2 is SMNVEV in the germline V gene (reference sequence). This CDR3 has 16 amino acids. With 3 bases removed from V and 1 base from J, the gap between germline ends came to 13 bases. The CDR3 region has the DNA TGTGCCAGCAGTTTTTGGGGGGGAGGAAGCAATCAGCCCCAGCATTTT. Encoded protein: CASSFWGGGSNQPQHF.

The rearrangement links TRBV3-1 (or the pseudogene TRBV3-2) to TRBJ2-7, with a weak D call TRBD2 (7 bases). CDR1 and CDR2 from the germline V gene are LGHDT and YNNKEL (reference sequence). The CDR3 has 17 amino acids. Deletions cut 1 base from V and 5 bases from J, with 21 bases between. In DNA form, the CDR3 reads TGTGCCAGCAGCCAAGCCCGAGTAGGGGGGGGGATGGACGAGCAGTACTTC. It yields the protein CASSQARVGGGMDEQYF.

This chain links TRBV27 with TRBJ2-7; D may be TRBD1 (6 bases). The germline CDR1 and CDR2 sequences are MNHEY and SMNVEV (reference sequence). The CDR3 contains 13 residues. The V end was cut by 7 bases, the J end by 1 base, with 11 bases between. This CDR3 reads CASTKQGSYEQYF. In nucleotides, the CDR3 is TGTGCCAGCACGAAACAGGGTTCCTACGAGCAGTACTTC.

The chain recombines TRBV24-1 with TRBJ2-3; 10 bases agree with TRBD2. Looked up from germline, CDR1 is KGHDR and CDR2 is SFDVKD. V was clipped by 5 bases and J by 2 bases; unmatched bases: 3. This CDR3 region has 15 residues. The CDR3: CATSASGGPTDTQYF. CDR3 sequence (DNA): TGTGCCACCAGTGCTAGCGGGGGACCCACAGATACGCAGTATTTT.